The next 30 T cell receptor beta chains were all read from a single sample in a study of blood T cells in healthy people across ages. A sample-barcoded 5' primer and a J-beta primer mix were used in a second PCR of about 7 to 12 cycles. TCRdb passed the 5' RACE reads through MiXCR, listing each CDR3 protein once. Among hundreds of thousands of distinct CDR3 sequences listed, roughly 49% were seen once. The sample comprised blood. These receptor sequences come from a woman in her sixties or seventies in good health.

The CDR3 region is CASSLERGLWETQYF. As DNA, the CDR3 is TGTGCCAGCAGCTTAGAAAGGGGCTTATGGGAGACCCAGTACTTC. V is TRBV13 and J is TRBJ2-7; tentatively, D is TRBD1 (5 bases). The closer fit of TRBJ2-5 to the DNA end suggests the J call may be wrong. Germline V gives CDR1 PRHDT, CDR2 FYEKMQ (reference sequence). CDR3 size: 15 residues.

The chain has TRBV7-2 and TRBJ2-7, with unresolved D. There are 14 residues in the CDR3. The germline CDR1 and CDR2 sequences are SGHTA and FQGNSA. Deletions cut 7 bases from V and 3 bases from J, with 16 bases between. The CDR3 spells CASTRSPVGYEQYF. The DNA of the CDR3 is TGTGCCAGCACCCGGTCCCCAGTTGGCTACGAGCAGTACTTC.

The V gene is TRBV20-1, the J gene TRBJ2-3; 13 nucleotides agree with TRBD2. This CDR3 spans 14 amino acids. Germline CDR1 DFQATT, CDR2 SNEGSKA (reference sequence). V lost 6 bases to trimming and J lost 8 bases; unmatched junction nucleotides: 8. In nucleotides, the CDR3 is TGCAGTGCGTATACTAGCGGGAGGGTGTCTACGCAGTATTTT. Its translation is CSAYTSGRVSTQYF.

The chain employs TRBV9 and TRBJ1-2; 7 bases fit TRBD1. The germline V gene encodes CDR1 SGDLS and CDR2 YYNGEE. This CDR3 has 17 residues. The J segment lost 4 bases and the V segment lost 0 bases, leaving 12 bases of the junction unmatched. The CDR3, as DNA: TGTGCCAGCAGCGTAGGGACTTGGGACAGTCTTGTCTATGGCTACACCTTC. Encoded protein: CASSVGTWDSLVYGYTF.

This clonotype was detected only once. This chain links TRBV7-3 with TRBJ2-1, with 8 positions matching TRBD2. J was trimmed by 6 bases and V by 5 bases; bases with no gene match: 9. CDR3 length: 15 residues. Germline CDR1 reads SGHTA; CDR2 reads FQGTGA. The CDR3 loop is CASSRNGREGNEQFF. As DNA, the CDR3 is TGTGCCAGCAGCCGAAACGGCCGGGAGGGCAATGAGCAGTTCTTC. The full variable domain, completed using reference TRBV7-3 and TRBJ2-1, is GAGVSQTPSNKVTEKGKYVELRCDPISGHTALYWYRQSLGQGPEFLIYFQGTGAADDSGLPNDRFFAVRPEGSVSTLKIQRTERGDSAVYLCASSRNGREGNEQFFGPGTRLTVL.

The chain employs TRBV3-1 and TRBJ2-1; a possible D gene is TRBD1 (6 bases). Trimming cost V 1 base and J 2 bases, with 12 bases left between them. The length of the CDR3 is 16 residues. CDR1 and CDR2 from the germline V gene are LGHDT and YNNKEL (reference sequence). As DNA, the CDR3 is TGTGCCAGCAGCCAAGTGATCAGGGGCCCCTACAATGAGCAGTTCTTC. Protein: CASSQVIRGPYNEQFF.

The V gene is TRBV3-1, the J gene TRBJ2-7; D uncertain. The closer fit of TRBJ2-5 to the DNA end suggests the J call may be wrong. The germline gives CDR1 LGHDT, CDR2 YNNKEL (reference sequence). The CDR3 is made up of 14 amino acids. CDR3 amino acids: CASSFQDRLGTQYF. CDR3 sequence (DNA): TGTGCCAGCAGCTTTCAGGACCGTTTGGGGACCCAGTACTTC.

The J gene is TRBJ2-2, the V gene TRBV7-9, with D perhaps matching TRBD1 or TRBD2 (5 bases each). The CDR3 spans 15 residues. The germline gives CDR1 SEHNR, CDR2 FQNEAQ (reference sequence). The V and J ends lost 5 bases and 4 bases respectively, with 14 bases between them. CDR3 DNA sequence: TGTGCCAGCAGCCCTCCCGGGACGGTCACCGGGGAGCTGTTTTTT. This gives the protein CASSPPGTVTGELFF.

This clonotype has only one observation. V gene TRBV7-3 combines with J gene TRBJ2-1; 8 bases map to TRBD1. The J call may be wrong; the DNA end is better matched by TRBJ2-7. Germline CDR1 and CDR2: SGHTA and FQGTGA. The CDR3 sequence is 15 residues long. The CDR3 DNA follows: TGTGCCAGCAGCTCAACAGGGGGAACTTACAATGAGCAGTACTTC. This translates into CASSSTGGTYNEQYF.

The rearrangement joins TRBV20-1 to TRBJ2-7, with 9 bases that match TRBD1. CDR3 length: 15 amino acids. CDR1 and CDR2 from the germline V gene are DFQATT and SNEGSKA (reference sequence). The V and J ends lost 6 bases and 3 bases, in that order; junction bases with no gene match: 12. For the CDR3, the DNA is TGCAGTGCCTCCCTCGGGGGGACAGGGCACTACGAGCAGTACTTC. It yields the protein CSASLGGTGHYEQYF.

This clonotype was detected many times. The chain joins TRBV6-2 or TRBV6-3 to TRBJ2-4; D is unresolved. There are 12 residues in the CDR3. V was shortened by 8 bases and J by 8 bases, with 13 bases between the two germline ends. Germline V gene lookup returns CDR1 MNHEY and CDR2 SVGEGT. The DNA of the CDR3 is TGTGCCAGCCGACGTGGTGGGGACATTCAGTACTTC. It is translated as CASRRGGDIQYF.

The genes are TRBV5-1 and TRBJ1-1; D gene uncertain. The CDR3 covers 14 residues. The germline CDR1 and CDR2 sequences are SGHRS and YFSETQ. Trimming took off 0 bases at V and 3 bases at J, with 9 bases between the two ends. The CDR3 DNA reads TGCGCCAGCAGCTTGGGAAGGGTCGACACTGAAGCTTTCTTT. This translates into CASSLGRVDTEAFF.

The chain is built from TRBV6-2 or TRBV6-3 and TRBJ2-5; the match to TRBD1 covers 7 bases. This CDR3 is 14 amino acids long. Germline V gene lookup returns CDR1 MNHEY and CDR2 SVGEGT. V lost 2 bases, J lost 9 bases, and 9 bases stayed unmatched. The CDR3 bases are TGTGCCAGCAGTTACCGAGGACAGGCCGGGGCCCAGTACTTC. Amino acid sequence: CASSYRGQAGAQYF.

This chain uses TRBV5-1 with TRBJ2-7; 11 nucleotides align to TRBD1. CDR3 length equals 17 residues. Looked up from germline, CDR1 is SGHRS and CDR2 is YFSETQ. Unmatched junction bases numbered 11, after V lost 3 bases and J lost 3 bases. CDR3 sequence: CASSSGQGARDGYEQYF. Here the CDR3 DNA reads TGCGCCAGCAGCTCAGGACAGGGGGCGCGTGATGGCTACGAGCAGTACTTC. Complete variable domain (other parts from reference TRBV5-1 and TRBJ2-7): KAGVTQTPRYLIKTRGQQVTLSCSPISGHRSVSWYQQTPGQGLQFLFEYFSETQRNKGNFPGRFSGRQFSNSRSEMNVSTLELGDSALYLCASSSGQGARDGYEQYFGPGTRLTVT.

In its sample, this clonotype was seen a few times. The chain employs TRBV27 and TRBJ1-6; D is possibly TRBD1 (6 bases). CDR1 and CDR2 from the germline V gene are MNHEY and SMNVEV (reference sequence). The CDR3 sequence is 16 residues long. The V end was cut by 2 bases, the J end by 7 bases, with 15 bases between. CDR3 residues: CASSLLAGAGNSPLHF. DNA of the CDR3: TGTGCCAGCAGTTTACTAGCGGGGGCCGGGAATTCACCCCTCCACTTT.

The genes are TRBV20-1 and TRBJ2-1, with a possible D match to TRBD1 (5 bases). V lost 1 base and J 5 bases, leaving 12 bases between the germline ends. The CDR3 extends over 14 amino acids. Germline V gives CDR1 DFQATT, CDR2 SNEGSKA (reference sequence). The CDR3 protein is CSARVLTVDNEQFF. CDR3 DNA: TGCAGTGCTAGAGTTCTGACAGTTGACAATGAGCAGTTCTTC.

This clonotype was seen only a few times. V is TRBV12-3 or TRBV12-4 and J is TRBJ2-7, with TRBD2 matching over 12 bases. The CDR3 consists of 15 residues. V lost 5 bases to trimming and J lost 3 bases; unmatched junction nucleotides: 5. The DNA of the CDR3 is TGTGCCAGCAGTACAACTAGCGGGAGGTTCTACGAGCAGTACTTC. Its protein product is CASSTTSGRFYEQYF.

This clonotype has more than one count but fewer than ten. The chain recombines TRBV28 with TRBJ2-7; D uncertain. The CDR3 has 14 amino acids. V was clipped by 2 bases and J by 1 base, with 9 bases between them. Germline V gene lookup returns CDR1 MDHEN and CDR2 SYDVKM. DNA for the CDR3: TGTGCCAGCAGTTTAGTGGAAAAGTCCTACGAGCAGTACTTC. Translating it yields CASSLVEKSYEQYF.

This clonotype was counted only a few times. The chain links TRBV6-2 or TRBV6-3 to TRBJ2-1; possibly TRBD2 for D (5 bases). The end of the DNA is better explained by TRBJ2-7, so the J call may be wrong. Germline V CDR1 and CDR2: MNHEY, SVGEGT. The CDR3 is made up of 15 amino acids. The CDR3 protein is CASSESSWSYNEQYF. CDR3 sequence (DNA): TGTGCCAGCAGTGAGTCTAGCTGGTCCTACAATGAGCAGTACTTC.

The chain joins TRBV7-3 to TRBJ2-3; possible D gene TRBD2, 5 bases. The germline V gene has CDR1 SGHTA and CDR2 FQGTGA. V lost 6 bases and J 5 bases, leaving 9 bases between the germline ends. The CDR3 contains 12 residues. CDR3 DNA sequence: TGTGCCAGCAGTTCGGCGGGAGATACGCAGTATTTT. The encoded protein is CASSSAGDTQYF.

The J gene is TRBJ2-1, the V gene TRBV29-1, with D unclear. The germline gives CDR1 SQVTM, CDR2 ANQGSEA. Trimming took 4 bases from V and 0 from J, leaving 13 bases between them. The CDR3 is 15 residues long. CDR3 amino acids: CSVVSRLSSYNEQFF. As DNA, the CDR3 is TGCAGCGTTGTATCTCGGTTGAGCTCCTACAATGAGCAGTTCTTC.

The genes are TRBV5-6 and TRBJ2-5; D possibly corresponds to TRBD1 (6 bases). Germline-derived CDR1 and CDR2 are SGHDT and YYEEEE. The CDR3 spans 15 residues. Trimming shortened V by 1 base and J by 2 bases, and 12 bases separated the two germline ends. The CDR3 region is CASSLRQGIQETQYF. DNA of the CDR3: TGTGCCAGCAGCTTGCGCCAGGGGATACAAGAGACCCAGTACTTC. Full variable domain (missing parts from reference TRBV5-6 and TRBJ2-5): DAGVTQSPTHLIKTRGQQVTLRCSPKSGHDTVSWYQQALGQGPQFIFQYYEEEERQRGNFPDRFSGHQFPNYSSELNVNALLLGDSALYLCASSLRQGIQETQYFGPGTRLLVL.

This rearrangement joins TRBV10-3 to TRBJ1-2, with a tentative D call TRBD1 (6 bases). The CDR3 spans 13 residues. The germline gives CDR1 ENHRY, CDR2 SYGVKD. Trimming pared 6 bases from V and 2 bases from J, leaving 10 bases between. The CDR3 nucleotides are TGTGCCATCAGGGAAGACAGGAACTATGGCTACACCTTC. Translated, it gives CAIREDRNYGYTF.

This clonotype was picked up a small number of times. The chain joins TRBV28 to TRBJ1-2; 10 bases map to TRBD1. V shed 5 bases, J shed 4 bases, and the junction held 7 bases outside the gene matches. From germline, CDR1 is MDHEN and CDR2 SYDVKM. The CDR3 is 15 amino acids. The CDR3 coding sequence is TGTGCCAGCAGTCCCCCGGGACAGGGGATCTATGGCTACACCTTC. Translated, it gives CASSPPGQGIYGYTF.

The chain employs TRBV14 and TRBJ2-1; 10 bases map to TRBD2. The CDR3 extends over 16 amino acids. The germline V gene encodes CDR1 SGHDN and CDR2 FVKESK. The V and J ends lost 0 bases and 8 bases, in that order; junction bases with no gene match: 7. CDR3: CASSQDLRLAGDEQFF. The CDR3 bases are TGTGCCAGCAGCCAAGATTTGCGCCTAGCGGGAGATGAGCAGTTCTTC. The complete variable domain, with remaining parts taken from reference TRBV14 and TRBJ2-1, reads EAGVTQFPSHSVIEKGQTVTLRCDPISGHDNLYWYRRVMGKEIKFLLHFVKESKQDESGMPNNRFLAERTGGTYSTLKVQPAELEDSGVYFCASSQDLRLAGDEQFFGPGTRLTVL.

This clonotype was counted only a few times. This chain uses TRBV4-2 with TRBJ1-1; D may be TRBD1 (6 bases). The germline V gene has CDR1 LGHNA and CDR2 YNFKEQ. V lost 1 base and J lost 5, with 20 bases in between. CDR3 length: 17 amino acids. The CDR3 loop reads CASSQGGGGKEGTEAFF. CDR3 nucleotides: TGTGCCAGCAGCCAAGGGGGGGGCGGAAAAGAGGGGACTGAAGCTTTCTTT.

CDR3 DNA sequence: TGTGCCAGCAGCCAACTCCAGGGGGCGGAGTACAATGAGCAGTTCTTC. It is translated as CASSQLQGAEYNEQFF. This rearrangement joins TRBV14 to TRBJ2-1; TRBD1 matches at 8 bases. This CDR3 is 16 amino acids long. Germline CDR1 and CDR2: SGHDN and FVKESK. V trimming: 2 bases; J trimming: 4 bases; junction bases outside the gene matches: 7.

The V call is TRBV20-1, the J call TRBJ2-4; 7 positions match TRBD2. V shed 1 base and J 2 bases; nucleotides not matched to a gene: 11. Germline V gives CDR1 DFQATT, CDR2 SNEGSKA (reference sequence). The CDR3 is 17 amino acids. CDR3 loop: CSARGGGLGFSKNIQYF. The CDR3 DNA reads as TGCAGTGCTAGAGGCGGGGGACTCGGATTTTCCAAAAACATTCAGTACTTC.

The DNA for the CDR3 is TGCGCCAGCAGCTTTGAACTCGTAAGTACCTACGAGCAGTACTTC. Its translation is CASSFELVSTYEQYF. The V gene is TRBV5-1, the J gene TRBJ2-7; D gene ambiguous. The CDR3 has 15 residues. Per germline, CDR1 SGHRS and CDR2 YFSETQ. Trimming removed 2 bases at V and 2 bases at J, with 14 bases between. Supplemented by reference TRBV5-1 and TRBJ2-7, the full variable domain reads KAGVTQTPRYLIKTRGQQVTLSCSPISGHRSVSWYQQTPGQGLQFLFEYFSETQRNKGNFPGRFSGRQFSNSRSEMNVSTLELGDSALYLCASSFELVSTYEQYFGPGTRLTVT.

The rearrangement uses TRBV20-1 and TRBJ2-7, with a possible D match to TRBD1 (5 bases). With 7 bases removed from V and 4 bases from J, the gap between germline ends came to 17 bases. Germline lookup yields CDR1 DFQATT and CDR2 SNEGSKA (reference sequence). The CDR3 contains 13 residues. CDR3 coding DNA: TGCAGTGTCAGGGCAGGAAGCTTATACGAGCAGTACTTC. Its protein product is CSVRAGSLYEQYF.